One and the same sample provided the 24 T cell receptor beta chains below, sequenced in a study of T-cell reconstitution after alpha-beta-depleted transplantation in children. Unique molecular identifiers were incorporated when the TCRbeta library was constructed. Using its own MiXCR run on the PCR reads, TCRdb lists one record per CDR3 protein. The table has about 110,000 distinct CDR3 sequences, 6.4% seen once. The material was PBMCs, mostly from graft donor cells, obtained 360 days after TCRalphabeta/CD19-depleted stem cell transplant. These receptors all stem from a male patient aged 2 to 9 who had a stem cell transplant for acute lymphoblastic leukemia, so the T cells may come from the graft donor.

This clonotype came up a few times. The chain employs TRBV9 and TRBJ2-7; D gene ambiguous. Germline V gene data show CDR1 as SGDLS and CDR2 as YYNGEE. V lost 4 bases and J 2 bases, leaving 13 bases between the germline ends. The CDR3 is 14 amino acids. CDR3 residues: CASSPRPATYEQYF. CDR3 nucleotides: TGTGCCAGCAGCCCCCGGCCAGCGACCTACGAGCAGTACTTC.

This clonotype was observed at least ten times. This chain uses TRBV4-3 with TRBJ2-7, with TRBD2 matching over 12 bases. Germline-derived CDR1 and CDR2 are LGHNA and YSLEER. The CDR3 spans 18 residues. V lost 1 base, J lost 0 bases, and 7 bases stayed unmatched. The CDR3, as DNA: TGCGCCAGCAGCCAAGTAACTAGCGGGAGGCTCGACTCCTACGAGCAGTACTTC. Encoded protein: CASSQVTSGRLDSYEQYF.

This clonotype was recorded many times. The chain uses TRBV24-1 and TRBJ1-5; D not resolved. Germline loops: CDR1 KGHDR, CDR2 SFDVKD. This CDR3 has 14 residues. The V end lost 4 bases, the J end lost 4 bases, and 10 bases lay between the germline ends. The DNA of the CDR3 is TGTGCCACCAGTGACCCCGGGCGGAATCAGCCCCAGCATTTT. Its protein is CATSDPGRNQPQHF.

The rearrangement links TRBV6-1 to TRBJ2-3, with TRBD2 identical over 9 bases. Germline CDR1 MNHNS, CDR2 SASEGT. V dropped 1 base and J dropped 2; count of bases not matched to a gene: 1. This CDR3 has 15 residues. CDR3 protein: CASSEGLADTDTQYF. In DNA form, the CDR3 reads TGTGCCAGCAGTGAAGGACTAGCGGACACAGATACGCAGTATTTT.

This chain links TRBV2 with TRBJ2-7; 7 bases align to TRBD1. The CDR3 is 14 amino acids. CDR1 and CDR2 (germline): SNHLY, FYNNEI. The trim removed 6 bases at V and 1 base at J, leaving 6 bases unmatched. The CDR3 reads CASRPGTASYEQYF. DNA for the CDR3: TGTGCCAGCAGACCCGGGACAGCTTCCTACGAGCAGTACTTC.

This clonotype was observed a few times. The V and J genes are TRBV5-5 and TRBJ2-7; D possibly uses TRBD1 or TRBD2 (5 bases each). CDR1 SGHKS and CDR2 YYEKEE come from the germline V gene (reference sequence). The V and J ends lost 6 bases and 1 base respectively, with 20 bases between them. The CDR3 length is 16 residues. The CDR3 is CASTPDGTVISYEQYF. The CDR3, as DNA: TGTGCCAGCACCCCCGACGGGACGGTGATATCCTACGAGCAGTACTTC.

In its sample, this clonotype was seen many times. The chain has TRBV27 and TRBJ1-2, with unresolved D. The germline V gene has CDR1 MNHEY and CDR2 SMNVEV (reference sequence). The CDR3 runs 14 residues. With 3 bases removed from V and 1 base from J, the gap between germline ends came to 9 bases. CDR3 sequence: CASSLNGVNYGYTF. CDR3 coding DNA: TGTGCCAGCAGTTTGAACGGCGTTAACTATGGCTACACCTTC.

This clonotype has ten or more counts. This chain links TRBV11-3 with TRBJ1-2; TRBD1 agrees at 9 bases. Germline values: CDR1 SGHNT, CDR2 YENEEA. After removal of 3 bases from V and 7 bases from J, the junction contained 3 bases not matched to a gene. The CDR3 loop spans 13 amino acids. CDR3 sequence reads: CASSFTGGFGYTF. CDR3 coding DNA: TGTGCCAGCAGCTTTACAGGGGGCTTTGGCTACACCTTC.

This clonotype was detected ten times or more. This chain joins TRBV12-3 or TRBV12-4 and TRBJ1-5; D may be TRBD1 (6 bases). The CDR3 covers 14 residues. Trimming stripped 4 bases from V and 4 bases from J, with 11 bases between. The DNA of the CDR3 is TGTGCCAGCAGTTATTACAGGGTTAATCAGCCCCAGCATTTT. Protein: CASSYYRVNQPQHF.

This clonotype has at least ten counts. The chain uses TRBV5-6 and TRBJ2-3, with 14 bases that match TRBD2. CDR3 length: 19 amino acids. Germline CDR1 SGHDT, CDR2 YYEEEE. With V trimmed by 4 bases and J by 4 bases, 14 bases remained unmatched. The CDR3 region is CASSRLAGGLTLFPDTQYF. CDR3 bases: TGTGCCAGCAGCCGACTAGCGGGGGGGTTAACCTTGTTCCCAGATACGCAGTATTTT.

The chain couples TRBV7-9 to TRBJ2-7, with TRBD2 identical over 8 bases. The CDR3 loop spans 14 amino acids. The V segment lost 1 base and the J segment 2 bases; nucleotides outside the gene matches: 1. Germline V CDR1 and CDR2: SEHNR, FQNEAQ (reference sequence). The CDR3 DNA reads TGTGCCAGCAGCTTAGTCGGGAGGGCCTACGAGCAGTACTTC. Translating gives CASSLVGRAYEQYF.

This clonotype was seen at least ten times. The rearrangement joins TRBV4-3 to TRBJ2-7; D is possibly TRBD1 or TRBD2 (5 bases each). Germline CDR1 and CDR2: LGHNA and YSLEER. The CDR3 is made up of 15 amino acids. V was trimmed by 2 bases and J by 3 bases, leaving 14 bases between them. This CDR3 is CASSQSGTWLYEQYF. The CDR3 DNA is TGCGCCAGCAGCCAATCGGGGACCTGGCTCTACGAGCAGTACTTC.

This clonotype was recorded at least ten times. The chain combines TRBV7-9 with TRBJ2-7, with 11 bases fitting TRBD2. CDR3 size: 15 residues. CDR1 and CDR2 from the germline V gene are SEHNR and FQNEAQ (reference sequence). Trimming at V came to 5 bases and at J to 2 bases, leaving 5 bases not matched to a gene. The CDR3 spells CASSKTSGAPYEQYF. The CDR3 DNA follows: TGTGCCAGCAGCAAGACTAGCGGGGCACCCTACGAGCAGTACTTC.

This clonotype was recorded many times. The chain employs TRBV7-9 and TRBJ1-2; no clear D. V shed 5 bases and J shed 7 bases, with 17 bases lying between them. The CDR3 sequence is 14 residues long. Germline-derived CDR1 and CDR2 are SEHNR and FQNEAQ (reference sequence). CDR3 nucleotides: TGTGCCAGCAGCCCCCCTTCCCTAAGGCGTGGCTACACCTTC. This sequence encodes CASSPPSLRRGYTF.

This clonotype was observed a few times. The chain is built from TRBV12-3 or TRBV12-4 and TRBJ1-2; 7 bases fit TRBD1. The ends lost 1 base at V and 4 bases at J; junction bases unmatched: 3. The CDR3 extends over 14 amino acids. The CDR3 nucleotides are TGTGCCAGCAGTTTAGGGGCAGGGGGCTATGGCTACACCTTC. Protein sequence: CASSLGAGGYGYTF.

This clonotype was picked up many times. The chain combines TRBV7-6 with TRBJ2-7; D may be TRBD1 (5 bases). This CDR3 is 13 amino acids long. Germline assignment: CDR1 SGHVS and CDR2 FNYEAQ. The V and J ends lost 5 bases and 3 bases respectively, with 11 bases between them. The CDR3 spells CASSPRDFYEQYF. In DNA form, the CDR3 reads TGTGCCAGCAGCCCCAGGGATTTCTACGAGCAGTACTTC. The full variable domain, with the rest looked up from reference TRBV7-6 and TRBJ2-7, is GAGVSQSPRYKVTKRGQDVALRCDPISGHVSLYWYRQALGQGPEFLTYFNYEAQQDKSGLPNDRFSAERPEGSISTLTIQRTEQRDSAMYRCASSPRDFYEQYFGPGTRLTVT.

V and J are TRBV28 and TRBJ2-7; 13 nucleotides agree with TRBD2. Germline trimming cut 5 bases from V and 5 bases from J; bases unmatched to any gene: 3. CDR3 size: 14 residues. The germline V gene has CDR1 MDHEN and CDR2 SYDVKM. For the CDR3, the DNA is TGTGCCAGCAGTACTAGCGGGAGGGCGGACGAGCAGTACTTC. This translates into CASSTSGRADEQYF.

This clonotype has a count of ten or more. The V and J genes are TRBV7-9 and TRBJ1-6; possible D gene TRBD1, 5 bases. There are 13 residues in the CDR3. Germline V gives CDR1 SEHNR, CDR2 FQNEAQ (reference sequence). Trimming stripped 5 bases from V and 10 bases from J, with 12 bases between. The CDR3 coding sequence is TGTGCCAGCAGCCATGACAGTCACTCACCCCTCCACTTT. Amino acid sequence: CASSHDSHSPLHF.

This clonotype was seen repeatedly, ten times or more. The chain joins TRBV6-5 to TRBJ2-5; D uncertain. Germline CDR1 is MNHEY and CDR2 is SVGAGI. The length of the CDR3 is 14 residues. Trimming took off 0 bases at V and 3 bases at J, with 8 bases between the two ends. CDR3 residues: CASSYSLREETQYF. In DNA form, the CDR3 reads TGTGCCAGCAGTTACTCGCTAAGGGAAGAGACCCAGTACTTC.

This clonotype has at least ten counts. This sequence joins TRBV12-3 or TRBV12-4 and TRBJ2-5; D gene unclear. The ends were cut back, 6 bases at V and 4 bases at J, with 12 bases in the middle. The CDR3 is 13 residues long. CDR3: CASSSPGVETQYF. The CDR3 DNA follows: TGTGCCAGCAGCTCCCCTGGCGTAGAGACCCAGTACTTC.

The CDR3 sequence is CAISEGVAGANVLTF. Here the CDR3 DNA reads TGTGCCATCAGTGAGGGGGTAGCAGGGGCCAACGTCCTGACTTTC. This chain connects TRBV10-3 to TRBJ2-6, with no clear D. Germline loops: CDR1 ENHRY, CDR2 SYGVKD. V was clipped by 2 bases and J by 4 bases, with 9 bases between them. CDR3 length: 15 amino acids.

The chain combines TRBV6-1 with TRBJ1-1; a possible D gene is TRBD1 (6 bases). The germline V and J ends were trimmed by 6 bases and 8 bases, with 22 bases remaining between them. Germline-derived CDR1 and CDR2 are MNHNS and SASEGT. CDR3 length equals 15 residues. The CDR3 spells CASSHYREVDPEAFF. The CDR3 nucleotides are TGTGCCAGCAGCCACTACAGGGAAGTGGATCCGGAAGCTTTCTTT.

About this clonotype: With a much larger clone just one base away, this may be a read error. The rearrangement links TRBV25-1 to TRBJ2-1; no reliable D call. This CDR3 is 16 amino acids long. V was cut by 1 base and J by 2 bases, with 12 bases left in between. Germline assignment: CDR1 MGHDK and CDR2 SYGVNS. The CDR3 protein is CASSESWGPTYNEQFF. The CDR3 region has the DNA TGTGCCAGCAGTGAATCATGGGGTCCTACCTACAATGAGCAGTTCTTC.

The chain employs TRBV9 and TRBJ1-4; no firm D call. Trimming pared 1 base from V and 5 bases from J, leaving 6 bases between. Germline values: CDR1 SGDLS, CDR2 YYNGEE. This CDR3 has 13 residues. The CDR3 DNA reads as TGTGCCAGCAGCGTACGTGAAAATGAAAAACTGTTTTTT. Translating it yields CASSVRENEKLFF.